This T cell receptor (beta chain) appears in the sequencing data of a study of shared clonotypes between healthy human individuals. An assay was performed, and its level was deep. Sequencing used immunoSEQ multiplex PCR; TCRdb keeps in-frame clones, though not all of them. Here the sample spans 1.6 million or so clones, 98% to 99% being singletons. CDR3 size: 15 residues. The J segment lost 4 bases and the V segment lost 3 bases, leaving 4 bases of the junction unmatched. Germline V gene lookup returns CDR1 MNHNS and CDR2 SASEGT. What was sequenced was naive CD4+ T cells sorted from blood. The subset is: CD45RA+ positively selected. This sequence originates from a man aged 25 to 45 in good health. The chain links TRBV6-1 to TRBJ2-2; TRBD2 aligns across 8 bases. The DNA for the CDR3 is TGTGCCAGCAGTGAGTGGACTAGCCGCACCGGGGAGCTGTTTTTT. Its protein is CASSEWTSRTGELFF.